This T cell receptor (beta chain) was retrieved from a study of T cells after somatic rescue of genetic block. The method was immunoSEQ multiplex PCR; TCRdb's version includes in-frame clones alone and lacks a portion of them. The data contain 80,000 to 90,000 clones, 90% of them singletons. The CDR3 has 15 amino acids. Germline V gene lookup returns CDR1 LNHDA and CDR2 SQIVND (reference sequence). The V segment lost 5 bases and the J segment 2 bases; nucleotides outside the gene matches: 6. This clone was seen a few times. This clonotype originated in a woman aged 18-30 years. What was sequenced was peripheral blood mononuclear cells (PBMCs). The chain uses TRBV19 and TRBJ1-5; 7 bases map to TRBD1. The CDR3 sequence is CASSPRQGGNQPQHF. For the CDR3, the DNA is TGTGCCAGTAGTCCAAGACAGGGTGGCAATCAGCCCCAGCATTTT.